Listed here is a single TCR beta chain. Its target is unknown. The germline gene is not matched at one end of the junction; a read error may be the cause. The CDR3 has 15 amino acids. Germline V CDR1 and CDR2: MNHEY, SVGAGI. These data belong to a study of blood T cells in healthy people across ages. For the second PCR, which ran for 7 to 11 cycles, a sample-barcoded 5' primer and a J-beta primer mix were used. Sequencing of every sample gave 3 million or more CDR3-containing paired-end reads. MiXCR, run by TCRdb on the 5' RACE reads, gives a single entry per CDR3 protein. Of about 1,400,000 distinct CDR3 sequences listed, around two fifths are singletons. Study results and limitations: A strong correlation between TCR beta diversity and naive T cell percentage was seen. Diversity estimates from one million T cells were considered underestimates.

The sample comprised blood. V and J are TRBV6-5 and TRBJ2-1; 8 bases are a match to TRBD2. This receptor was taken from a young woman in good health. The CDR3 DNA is TGTGCCAGCAGAGTAGCGGGACTAGGTGGGAATGGGCAGTTCTTC. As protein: CASRVAGLGGNGQFF.